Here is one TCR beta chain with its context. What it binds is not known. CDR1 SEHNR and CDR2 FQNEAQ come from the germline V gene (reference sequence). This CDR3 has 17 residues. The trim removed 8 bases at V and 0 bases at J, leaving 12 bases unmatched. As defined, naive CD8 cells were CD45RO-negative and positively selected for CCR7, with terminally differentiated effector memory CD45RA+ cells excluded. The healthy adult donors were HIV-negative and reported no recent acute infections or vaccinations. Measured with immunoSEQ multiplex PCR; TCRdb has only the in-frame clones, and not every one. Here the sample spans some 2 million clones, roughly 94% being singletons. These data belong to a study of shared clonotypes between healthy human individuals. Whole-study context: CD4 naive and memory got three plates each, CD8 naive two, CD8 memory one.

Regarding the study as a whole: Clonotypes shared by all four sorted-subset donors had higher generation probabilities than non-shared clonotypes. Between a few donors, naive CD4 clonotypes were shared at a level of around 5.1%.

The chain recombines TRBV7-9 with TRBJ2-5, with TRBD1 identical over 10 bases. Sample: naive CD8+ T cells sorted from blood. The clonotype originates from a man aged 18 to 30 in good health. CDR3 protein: CASETGGSVVNQETQYF. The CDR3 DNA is TGTGCCAGCGAGACAGGGGGCTCGGTGGTGAACCAAGAGACCCAGTACTTC.